A selection of T cell receptor beta chains follows, all from one sample in a study of blood T cell repertoires in COVID-19. Here immunoSEQ multiplex PCR was the method, and the copy in TCRdb shows in-frame clones only, minus some. The sample has about 170,000 clones; more than 75% are singletons. The sequenced material came from peripheral blood. These receptor sequences come from a man in his sixties or seventies with acute or convalescent COVID-19. CDR3s include the opening cysteine and the closing phenylalanine or tryptophan. A D gene is named only where the DNA matches it firmly. Some rows mark clone size as missing; the rest say once, few, many or name a class of expanded clone.

clone size	V gene	J gene	D gene	CDR3 DNA	CDR3 protein
NA	TRBV21-1	TRBJ2-3	NA	TGTGCCAGCAGCAAATACCCGCCGACAGGGGGTCGGGATACGCAGTATTTT	CASSKYPPTGGRDTQYF
NA	TRBV4-1	TRBJ1-4	NA	TGCGCCAGCAGCCCTCTCGGAGTAGGGGATAATGAAAAACTGTTTTTT	CASSPLGVGDNEKLFF
NA	TRBV5-1	TRBJ2-1	TRBD2	TGCGCCAGCAGCGAGACTAGCGGGATCAATGAGCAGTTCTTC	CASSETSGINEQFF
NA	TRBV19	TRBJ1-5	NA	TGTGCCAGTAGTATACAGGGGTTGGATCAGCCCCAGCATTTT	CASSIQGLDQPQHF
NA	TRBV12-3/TRBV12-4	TRBJ2-5	NA	TGTGCCAGCAGTTTAGCGCGCCGAGAGACCCAGTACTTC	CASSLARRETQYF
NA	TRBV7-3	TRBJ1-1	NA	TGTGCCAGCAGCTGGGGGAGGGTCACTGAAGCTTTCTTT	CASSWGRVTEAFF
NA	TRBV4-3	TRBJ1-1	NA	TGCGCCAGCAGCCAAGCCCCCCGGGGCACTGAAGCTTTCTTT	CASSQAPRGTEAFF
NA	TRBV2	TRBJ1-2	NA	TGTGCCAGCGGGGAGTTCTATGGCTACACCTTC	CASGEFYGYTF
few	TRBV7-2	TRBJ1-5	NA	TGTGCCAGCAGCTTAGCGCTGGAGGGTAGCCAGCCCCAGCATTTT	CASSLALEGSQPQHF
NA	TRBV20-1	TRBJ1-2	NA	TGCAGCCCCGACAGAGGCTATGGCTACACCTTC	CSPDRGYGYTF
NA	TRBV4-2	TRBJ1-1	NA	TGTGCCAGCAGCCAAGATAAGCCCGAAGCTTTCTTT	CASSQDKPEAFF
NA	TRBV11-2	TRBJ2-3	NA	TGTGCCAGCAGCTTATCGATGTACTCAGGCGGGAGCACAGATACGCAGTATTTT	CASSLSMYSGGSTDTQYF
NA	TRBV7-3	TRBJ2-1	TRBD2	TGTGCCAGCAGCTTCGAAACCTTGGGACTAGCGGGGGCGTACAATGAGCAGTTCTTC	CASSFETLGLAGAYNEQFF
once	TRBV6-5	TRBJ2-5	TRBD1	TGTGCCAGCATTAAGGACAGGCTACAAGAGACCCAGTACTTC	CASIKDRLQETQYF
NA	TRBV28	TRBJ2-3	NA	TGTGCCACCAGGAGCCACTATAGCACAGATACGCAGTATTTT	CATRSHYSTDTQYF
NA	TRBV28	TRBJ1-1	TRBD1	TGTGCCAGCAGATATCGACAGGGGGCCTTGAACACTGAAGCTTTCTTT	CASRYRQGALNTEAFF
NA	TRBV7-2	TRBJ1-4	TRBD1	TGTGCCAGCAGCCCGCCGGGACAGGGGAATGAAAAACTGTTTTTT	CASSPPGQGNEKLFF
NA	TRBV9	TRBJ2-4	NA	TGTGCCAGCAGCGCGTCACAGGACATGTACATTCAGTACTTC	CASSASQDMYIQYF
few	TRBV29-1	TRBJ1-1	TRBD1	TGCAGCGTTTCAGGGGGCACTGAAGCTTTCTTT	CSVSGGTEAFF
NA	TRBV19	TRBJ1-1	NA	TGTGCCAGTACCTCGTCGGACAGCCTGAAGGCCACTGAAGCTTTCTTT	CASTSSDSLKATEAFF
NA	TRBV14	TRBJ2-5	TRBD2	TGTGCCAGCAGCCAAGCGCGGGGGACCCTTGGGGAGACCCAGTACTTC	CASSQARGTLGETQYF
NA	TRBV20-1	TRBJ2-1	TRBD2	TGCAGTGCTAGTCTAGGACTAGCGGGGTACAATGAGCAGTTCTTC	CSASLGLAGYNEQFF
once	TRBV9	TRBJ2-1	TRBD2	TGTGCCAGCAGCCCCCTCGGGGGGGCCGCAAATGAGCAGTTCTTC	CASSPLGGAANEQFF
once	TRBV6-5	TRBJ1-1	NA	TGTGCCAGCCGGCCGGGGTACACTGAAGCTTTCTTT	CASRPGYTEAFF
NA	TRBV7-9	TRBJ2-5	TRBD1	TGTGCCAGCAGCCGGACAGGGTTAGAGACCCAGTACTTC	CASSRTGLETQYF
NA	TRBV7-8	TRBJ1-2	TRBD1	TGTGCCAGCAGCGCATGGGACAGCTTCTATGGCTACACCTTC	CASSAWDSFYGYTF
few	TRBV2	TRBJ1-2	TRBD1	TGTGCCAGCGGACAGGGGGCGATCTATGGCTACACCTTC	CASGQGAIYGYTF
once	TRBV10-1	TRBJ2-2	NA	TGCGCCAGCAGTGTGGCACCCAACACCGGGGAGCTGTTTTTT	CASSVAPNTGELFF
NA	TRBV5-1	TRBJ1-3	NA	TGCGCCAGCAGCTTTACAGGGCCGGACACCATATATTTT	CASSFTGPDTIYF
NA	TRBV5-1	TRBJ2-1	TRBD2	TGCGCCAGCAACTTTGGACTAGCCGATGGGAATGAGCAGTTCTTC	CASNFGLADGNEQFF
NA	TRBV29-1	TRBJ2-7	TRBD2	TGCAGCGTTGGGCGAGGCGGGAGGGCCGGTGAAAACGAGCAGTACTTC	CSVGRGGRAGENEQYF
NA	TRBV9	TRBJ1-3	NA	TGTGCCAGCAGCAATCATCCAGGGAGGACTGGAAACACCATATATTTT	CASSNHPGRTGNTIYF
NA	TRBV27	TRBJ2-3	NA	TGTGCCAGCAGTTCGTCAGGGCCCACAGATACGCAGTATTTT	CASSSSGPTDTQYF
NA	TRBV4-3	TRBJ1-4	NA	TGCGCCAGCAGCCAAGCGGAGAACACTGAAAAACTGTTTTTT	CASSQAENTEKLFF
NA	TRBV19	TRBJ2-6	NA	TGTGCCACCCACGAGGGTCCGGGGGCCAACGTCCTGACTTTC	CATHEGPGANVLTF
few	TRBV6-6	TRBJ1-4	TRBD1	TGTGCCAGTAAGACAGGGGCGAGTTCCGAAAAACTGTTTTTT	CASKTGASSEKLFF
NA	TRBV19	TRBJ2-2	TRBD2	TGTGCCAGTAGAACTAGCGGAGTCGCCGGGGAGCTGTTTTTT	CASRTSGVAGELFF
NA	TRBV6-6	TRBJ2-7	NA	TGTGCCAGCAGTTACTCTGCCGGACTCGCGCTCGAGCAGTACTTC	CASSYSAGLALEQYF
NA	TRBV27	TRBJ1-5	TRBD1	TGTGCCAGCGGGGACCGGGACAGAGATCAGCCCCAGCATTTT	CASGDRDRDQPQHF
once	TRBV15	TRBJ2-5	NA	TGTGCCACCAGCAGAGATGGACTTAATGAGGAGACCCAGTACTTC	CATSRDGLNEETQYF
few	TRBV30	TRBJ1-4	NA	TGTGCCTGGAGTGATATTATAACTAATGAAAAACTGTTTTTT	CAWSDIITNEKLFF
once	TRBV2	TRBJ2-1	NA	TGTGCCAGCAGTGGGGGTGGGAGTGTCGATGAGCAGTTCTTC	CASSGGGSVDEQFF
NA	TRBV7-2	TRBJ2-3	NA	TGTGCCAGCAGCAAGGGGTCTTCCACAGATACGCAGTATTTT	CASSKGSSTDTQYF
NA	TRBV6-5	TRBJ2-1	TRBD2	TGTGCCAGCAGTTCCAGACTAGCGGGGAAAGCCAATGAGCAGTTCTTC	CASSSRLAGKANEQFF
once	TRBV6-6	TRBJ1-4	TRBD1	TGTGCCAGCAGTTTGGGACAGCCCCGAGTACTGTTTTTT	CASSLGQPRVLFF
once	TRBV9	TRBJ2-3	TRBD2	TGTGCCAGCAGCTTGACTAGCGGGGGAGCAGATACGCAGTATTTT	CASSLTSGGADTQYF
NA	TRBV5-5	TRBJ1-2	NA	TGTGCCAGCAGCTTGGTCCCTCAGACGGGGGGCTACACCTTC	CASSLVPQTGGYTF
NA	TRBV6-5	TRBJ1-1	NA	TGTGCCAGCAGACTCTGGGGGCTTGACACTGAAGCTTTCTTT	CASRLWGLDTEAFF
NA	TRBV9	TRBJ2-7	NA	TGTGCCAGCAGCGTAGGGGTAGGGGGCGAGCAGTACTTC	CASSVGVGGEQYF
NA	TRBV13	TRBJ1-1	TRBD1	TGTGCCAGCAGCACCTGGACAGGGAACACTGAAGCTTTCTTT	CASSTWTGNTEAFF
NA	TRBV2	TRBJ2-7	NA	TGTGCCAGCAGTGAAGCGGGACACAACTCCTACGAGCAGTACTTC	CASSEAGHNSYEQYF